A single sample is the source of the 32 T cell receptor beta chains below, sequenced in a study of blood T cell repertoires in COVID-19. The protocol was immunoSEQ multiplex PCR, while the TCRdb copy is restricted to in-frame clones and leaves out a portion. This table has roughly 200,000 clones, around four fifths appearing once. Sequenced: peripheral blood. These receptor sequences come from a man in his forties with active or convalescent COVID-19.

This chain connects TRBV6-4 to TRBJ2-2; possible D gene TRBD2, 5 bases. The germline V gene encodes CDR1 MRHNA and CDR2 SNTAGT. Trimming shortened V by 6 bases and J by 0 bases, and 14 bases separated the two germline ends. This CDR3 contains 16 residues. CDR3 amino acids: CASSPGGTTNTGELFF. As DNA, the CDR3 is TGTGCCAGCAGCCCAGGAGGTACAACGAACACCGGGGAGCTGTTTTTT.

The chain links TRBV7-2 to TRBJ1-6, with D possibly being TRBD1 (6 bases). Germline V gives CDR1 SGHTA, CDR2 FQGNSA. The germline V and J ends were trimmed by 2 bases and 10 bases, with 15 bases remaining between them. This CDR3 spans 15 amino acids. CDR3 region: CASSLRAGVESPLHF. The CDR3 DNA reads TGTGCCAGCAGCTTAAGGGCAGGGGTAGAATCACCCCTCCACTTT. The full variable domain, with the rest looked up from reference TRBV7-2 and TRBJ1-6, is GAGVSQSPSNKVTEKGKDVELRCDPISGHTALYWYRQSLGQGLEFLIYFQGNSAPDKSGLPSDRFSAERTGGSVSTLTIQRTQQEDSAVYLCASSLRAGVESPLHFGNGTRLTVT.

In its sample, this clone was seen once. The chain employs TRBV12-3 or TRBV12-4 and TRBJ1-5; D unresolved. The CDR3 length is 13 residues. The germline V and J ends were trimmed by 1 base and 7 bases, with 8 bases remaining between them. For the CDR3, the DNA is TGTGCCAGCAGTTTAGGAGGGAAACAGCCCCAGCATTTT. Amino acids: CASSLGGKQPQHF.

This clone was seen only once. The rearrangement links TRBV3-1 (or the pseudogene TRBV3-2) to TRBJ1-4; D gene uncertain. CDR3 length: 13 residues. V was cut by 0 bases and J by 10 bases, with 9 bases left in between. Germline V CDR1 and CDR2: LGHDT, YNNKEL (reference sequence). DNA for the CDR3: TGTGCCAGCAGCCAAGACGGCGAGGGAAAACTGTTTTTT. This encodes CASSQDGEGKLFF.

The chain has TRBV27 and TRBJ1-5; a possible D gene is TRBD1 (6 bases). V shed 11 bases and J shed 5 bases, with 22 bases lying between them. This CDR3 has 15 residues. Germline values: CDR1 MNHEY, CDR2 SMNVEV (reference sequence). In nucleotides, the CDR3 is TGTGCCTTCACCGGACGGGGGGGCGTCGATCAGCCCCAGCATTTT. Residues: CAFTGRGGVDQPQHF.

On this clone itself: Its ends do not fully match the called genes, so a read error is possible. The chain combines TRBV11-2 with TRBJ2-7, with 7 nucleotides matching TRBD1. Germline assignment: CDR1 SGHAT and CDR2 FQNNGV. This CDR3 contains 16 residues. The CDR3: CASSLETGLSSYEQYF. The CDR3 DNA is TGTGCCAGCAGCCTAGAGACAGGGTTGAGCTCCTACGAGCAGTACTTC.

The V call is TRBV5-1, the J call TRBJ2-7, with 10 bases that match TRBD1. Germline lookup yields CDR1 SGHRS and CDR2 YFSETQ. With V trimmed by 4 bases and J by 3 bases, 7 bases remained unmatched. The CDR3 runs to 15 residues. The CDR3 nucleotides are TGCGCCAGCAGCGCCGGACAGGGGGGAAACTACGAGCAGTACTTC. The encoded protein is CASSAGQGGNYEQYF.

The gene calls are TRBV12-3 or TRBV12-4 and TRBJ1-1, with TRBD1 as a possible D gene (6 bases). The V gene lost 11 bases and the J gene lost 3 bases, with 16 bases spanning the gap. This CDR3 spans 13 amino acids. Here the CDR3 reads CALLGGWYTEAFF. DNA for the CDR3: TGTGCCTTACTAGGGGGTTGGTACACTGAAGCTTTCTTT.

The rearrangement links TRBV6-5 to TRBJ1-6; D is ambiguous. CDR1 and CDR2 (germline): MNHEY, SVGAGI. V lost 2 bases, J lost 10 bases, and 12 bases lay in between. This CDR3 region has 14 residues. CDR3 amino acids: CASSYSEERSPLHF. The CDR3 DNA sequence: TGTGCCAGCAGTTACAGCGAAGAACGATCACCCCTCCACTTT.

This clone was recorded once. This chain links TRBV19 with TRBJ2-7, with 7 bases fitting TRBD2. Germline V gives CDR1 LNHDA, CDR2 SQIVND (reference sequence). With V trimmed by 2 bases and J by 0 bases, 1 base remained unmatched. CDR3 size: 14 residues. DNA of the CDR3: TGTGCCAGTAGTATACAGCGGGACTCCTACGAGCAGTACTTC. This translates into CASSIQRDSYEQYF.

The V gene is TRBV6-4, the J gene TRBJ2-2; weak D call: TRBD2 (6 bases). CDR3 size: 18 residues. Trimming left V 5 bases short and J 5 bases short, with 24 bases between. The germline gives CDR1 MRHNA, CDR2 SNTAGT. The CDR3 sequence is CASSSKDRDLLRTGELFF. The CDR3 DNA reads as TGTGCCAGCAGTTCAAAAGATAGGGACTTACTTAGGACCGGGGAGCTGTTTTTT.

V is TRBV30 and J is TRBJ1-3; possibly TRBD1 for D (5 bases). The CDR3 extends over 15 amino acids. V was trimmed by 4 bases and J by 3 bases, leaving 16 bases between them. CDR1 GTSNPN and CDR2 SVGIG come from the germline V gene (reference sequence). The CDR3 reads CAWTPPDRRGNTIYF. DNA for the CDR3: TGTGCCTGGACACCTCCCGACAGACGTGGAAACACCATATATTTT.

J is TRBJ1-2 and V is TRBV6-1; a possible D gene is TRBD1 (6 bases). The CDR3 spans 14 residues. CDR1 is MNHNS, CDR2 SASEGT, per germline. Trimming shortened V by 2 bases and J by 11 bases, and 18 bases separated the two germline ends. CDR3 amino acids: CASSESGTGKIYTF. CDR3 DNA: TGTGCCAGCAGTGAAAGTGGAACAGGGAAAATATACACCTTC.

This clone was counted between two and nine times. V usage is TRBV18 and J usage is TRBJ1-1; a possible D gene is TRBD1 (6 bases). Germline V lookup: CDR1 KGHSH, CDR2 LQKENI. The CDR3 is 15 amino acids. Trimming removed 4 bases at V and 0 bases at J, with 12 bases between. DNA for the CDR3: TGTGCCAGCTCACTCATTGCAGGGGTGAACACTGAAGCTTTCTTT. Protein product: CASSLIAGVNTEAFF.

The chain uses TRBV10-1 and TRBJ1-1, with D perhaps matching TRBD1 (5 bases). CDR3 length: 15 residues. Per germline, CDR1 WNHNN and CDR2 SYGVQD (reference sequence). V was clipped by 5 bases and J by 1 base, with 14 bases between them. In nucleotides, the CDR3 is TGCGCCAGCAGTTTTTCCAGGGTTGGGAACACTGAAGCTTTCTTT. It codes for CASSFSRVGNTEAFF.

The J gene is TRBJ2-1, the V gene TRBV7-9; D may be TRBD1 (5 bases). CDR1 and CDR2 from the germline V gene are SEHNR and FQNEAQ (reference sequence). This CDR3 spans 15 amino acids. Trimming left V 4 bases short and J 10 bases short, with 20 bases between. The CDR3 coding sequence is TGTGCCAGCAGCTCAGAAAAGGGCAGGGCAAGGGAGCAGTTCTTC. This sequence encodes CASSSEKGRAREQFF.

Details on this clone: Given a much more abundant clone one base away, this may be a read error. This specimen includes other DNA sequences encoding the same CDR3. CDR3 nucleotides: TGTGCCAGCAGCCCCCAGGCAGATACGCAGTATTTT. Amino acid sequence: CASSPQADTQYF. The rearrangement uses TRBV7-9 and TRBJ2-3; D unclear. Germline V gene lookup returns CDR1 SEHNR and CDR2 FQNEAQ (reference sequence). Trimming took 5 bases from V and 4 from J, leaving 7 bases between them. CDR3 length: 12 amino acids. The variable domain in full, completed from reference TRBV7-9 and TRBJ2-3, reads DTGVSQNPRHKITKRGQNVTFRCDPISEHNRLYWYRQTLGQGPEFLTYFQNEAQLEKSRLLSDRFSAERPKGSFSTLEIQRTEQGDSAMYLCASSPQADTQYFGPGTRLTVL.

On this clone itself: The sample has other DNA sequences that encode this CDR3 too. The V call is TRBV2, the J call TRBJ2-5; TRBD1 matches at 9 bases. V gave up 6 bases and J gave up 4 bases; unmatched junction bases: 3. Germline V lookup: CDR1 SNHLY, CDR2 FYNNEI. The CDR3 loop spans 13 amino acids. The CDR3 coding sequence is TGTGCCAGCAGGGGACAGGGAGGAGAGACCCAGTACTTC. This translates into CASRGQGGETQYF.

This rearrangement joins TRBV6-5 to TRBJ1-3, with 10 bases matching TRBD1. V was clipped by 7 bases and J by 2 bases; unmatched bases: 5. Germline V lookup: CDR1 MNHEY, CDR2 SVGAGI. The CDR3 spans 15 residues. CDR3 loop: CASNPDRGAGNTIYF. CDR3 DNA sequence: TGTGCCAGCAACCCGGACAGGGGGGCTGGAAACACCATATATTTT.

The chain carries TRBV19 and TRBJ1-5; D gene uncertain. Trimming shortened V by 3 bases and J by 0 bases, and 9 bases separated the two germline ends. The CDR3 has 15 residues. Germline V gene data show CDR1 as LNHDA and CDR2 as SQIVND (reference sequence). The CDR3 bases are TGTGCCAGTAGTATGTTCGAGTTTAGCAATCAGCCCCAGCATTTT. It specifies CASSMFEFSNQPQHF.

This chain connects TRBV18 to TRBJ1-3, with 8 bases lining up with TRBD1. Trimming removed 1 base from V and 0 bases from J; junction bases left unmatched: 5. The CDR3 loop spans 17 amino acids. Germline V gene sequence: CDR1 KGHSH, CDR2 LQKENI. CDR3: CASSPQRQGSSGNTIYF. The CDR3 DNA is TGTGCCAGCTCACCACAGAGACAGGGGAGCTCTGGAAACACCATATATTTT.

CDR3 nucleotide sequence: TGCAGCGCCAGAGTAACGAACAGGGGCAGGAACACTGAAGCTTTCTTT. Its translation is CSARVTNRGRNTEAFF. The genes are TRBV29-1 and TRBJ1-1; TRBD1 matches at 7 bases. Per germline, CDR1 SQVTM and CDR2 ANQGSEA. The CDR3 loop spans 16 amino acids. Unmatched junction bases numbered 15, after V lost 7 bases and J lost 1 base.

This sequence joins TRBV5-8 and TRBJ1-1, with D possibly being TRBD1 (5 bases). V was cut by 1 base and J by 0 bases, with 22 bases left in between. This CDR3 has 19 amino acids. Germline lookup yields CDR1 SGHTS and CDR2 YDEGEE. This CDR3 is CASSLYGGTNRGMNTEAFF. CDR3 bases: TGTGCCAGCAGCTTGTATGGTGGCACGAATAGGGGCATGAACACTGAAGCTTTCTTT.

V gene TRBV5-1 combines with J gene TRBJ2-1, with 10 bases matching TRBD1. Losses at the gene ends were 4 bases for V and 0 bases for J; bases not matched to a gene: 10. There are 18 residues in the CDR3. Germline CDR1 reads SGHRS; CDR2 reads YFSETQ. In DNA form, the CDR3 reads TGCGCCAGCAGCCTAGGGACAGGGGCCCAGCTCTCCTACAATGAGCAGTTCTTC. This translates into CASSLGTGAQLSYNEQFF. Based on the CDR3 plus reference TRBV5-1 and TRBJ2-1, the full variable domain is KAGVTQTPRYLIKTRGQQVTLSCSPISGHRSVSWYQQTPGQGLQFLFEYFSETQRNKGNFPGRFSGRQFSNSRSEMNVSTLELGDSALYLCASSLGTGAQLSYNEQFFGPGTRLTVL.

The J gene is TRBJ1-4, the V gene TRBV3-1 (or the pseudogene TRBV3-2); TRBD1 matches at 7 bases. CDR1 is LGHDT, CDR2 YNNKEL, per germline (reference sequence). This CDR3 spans 15 amino acids. J gave up 4 bases and V 2 bases, and 4 bases lay outside the gene matches. The CDR3 region is CASSQTGTVNEKLFF. The CDR3 DNA sequence: TGTGCCAGCAGCCAAACCGGGACAGTTAATGAAAAACTGTTTTTT.

The chain is built from TRBV3-1 (or the pseudogene TRBV3-2) and TRBJ1-2; 8 bases are shared with TRBD1. Germline CDR1 LGHDT, CDR2 YNNKEL (reference sequence). The V segment lost 6 bases and the J segment 8 bases; nucleotides outside the gene matches: 14. CDR3 length equals 15 residues. The DNA of the CDR3 is TGTGCCAGCAGTCGAGCAGGGGGCGGCTCGGGAGGCTACACCTTC. Protein sequence: CASSRAGGGSGGYTF.

The chain recombines TRBV7-9 with TRBJ1-5, with 8 bases fitting TRBD1. The CDR3 totals 14 residues. Germline CDR1 reads SEHNR; CDR2 reads FQNEAQ (reference sequence). J gave up 9 bases and V 1 base, and 5 bases lay outside the gene matches. CDR3 sequence (DNA): TGTGCCAGCAGCTTAGGGGACAGGTTGGGGCCCCAGCATTTT. As protein: CASSLGDRLGPQHF. Using reference TRBV7-9 and TRBJ1-5 for the parts outside the CDR3, the full variable domain is DTGVSQNPRHKITKRGQNVTFRCDPISEHNRLYWYRQTLGQGPEFLTYFQNEAQLEKSRLLSDRFSAERPKGSFSTLEIQRTEQGDSAMYLCASSLGDRLGPQHFGDGTRLSIL.

The gene calls are TRBV15 and TRBJ1-4; a weak D match, TRBD1 (5 bases). This CDR3 spans 15 amino acids. V was clipped by 1 base and J by 7 bases, with 13 bases between them. In germline, CDR1 is LNHNV, CDR2 YYDKDF (reference sequence). As DNA, the CDR3 is TGTGCCACCAGCAGAGTTGGGGGACTGGCTGAAAAACTGTTTTTT. Encoded protein: CATSRVGGLAEKLFF.

This chain joins TRBV19 and TRBJ1-1; TRBD1 matches 7 bases. This CDR3 spans 13 amino acids. Trimming took 8 bases from V and 5 from J; bases not matched to a gene: 8. Germline V gives CDR1 LNHDA, CDR2 SQIVND (reference sequence). CDR3 DNA sequence: TGTGCCAGTGAGCCGACAGGGCTGACTGAAGCTTTCTTT. Its translation: CASEPTGLTEAFF.

The chain joins TRBV10-2 to TRBJ1-1; D remains unclear. Trimming removed 8 bases from V and 1 base from J, with 8 bases in between. This CDR3 is built from 12 residues. The germline V gene has CDR1 WSHSY and CDR2 SAAADI. The CDR3 loop reads CASASGNTEAFF. In DNA form, the CDR3 reads TGCGCCAGCGCCTCAGGGAACACTGAAGCTTTCTTT.

The CDR3 protein is CASTIGGVDEKLFF. The CDR3 region has the DNA TGCGCCAGCACCATAGGGGGAGTTGATGAAAAACTGTTTTTT. The chain couples TRBV5-1 to TRBJ1-4, with TRBD1 as a possible D gene (6 bases). V shed 6 bases and J shed 6 bases, with 15 bases lying between them. The CDR3 sequence is 14 residues long. Germline V gene data show CDR1 as SGHRS and CDR2 as YFSETQ. Full variable domain (rest looked up from reference TRBV5-1 and TRBJ1-4): KAGVTQTPRYLIKTRGQQVTLSCSPISGHRSVSWYQQTPGQGLQFLFEYFSETQRNKGNFPGRFSGRQFSNSRSEMNVSTLELGDSALYLCASTIGGVDEKLFFGSGTQLSVL.

This sequence joins TRBV30 and TRBJ1-1; perhaps TRBD1 as D (5 bases). Germline assignment: CDR1 GTSNPN and CDR2 SVGIG (reference sequence). Trimming took 8 bases from V and 5 from J, leaving 18 bases between them. CDR3 size: 13 residues. Here the CDR3 reads CAHFYGAGTEAFF. CDR3 bases: TGTGCCCATTTTTATGGGGCAGGGACTGAAGCTTTCTTT. Drawing the rest from reference TRBV30 and TRBJ1-1, the complete variable domain is SQTIHQWPATLVQPVGSPLSLECTVEGTSNPNLYWYRQAAGRGLQLLFYSVGIGQISSEVPQNLSASRPQDRQFILSSKKLLLSDSGFYLCAHFYGAGTEAFFGQGTRLTVV.